Given below is one T cell receptor (beta chain) in context. This may come from a read error, since a much larger clone is one base off. The CDR3 sequence is 18 residues long. Germline V gene sequence: CDR1 MNHEY, CDR2 SVGEGT. Via MiXCR, TCRdb re-called the 5' RACE reads, giving one row per CDR3 protein. This table has about 250,000 distinct CDR3 sequences, 8% to 9% appearing once. This specimen comes from a study of CD8 T cells in ankylosing spondylitis. The receptor was isolated from a female donor with ankylosing spondylitis or in good health (not recorded which). This sequence joins TRBV6-2 or TRBV6-3 and TRBJ2-3, with D uncertain. Sequencing input: blood, either unsorted or a sorted T cell fraction (not recorded which). CDR3 in amino acids: CAISFGDPAADLGDTQYF. The CDR3 nucleotides read TGTGCCATCAGTTTCGGTGATCCGGCGGCGGACCTGGGGGATACGCAGTATTTT.